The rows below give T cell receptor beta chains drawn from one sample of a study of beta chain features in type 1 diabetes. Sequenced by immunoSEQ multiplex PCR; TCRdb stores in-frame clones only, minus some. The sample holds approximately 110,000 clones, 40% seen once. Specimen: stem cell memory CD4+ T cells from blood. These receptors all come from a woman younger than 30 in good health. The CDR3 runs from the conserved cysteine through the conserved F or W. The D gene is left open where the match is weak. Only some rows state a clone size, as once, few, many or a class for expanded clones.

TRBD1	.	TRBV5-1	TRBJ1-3	CASSLDGTGDTIYF	TGCGCCAGCAGCTTGGACGGGACAGGGGACACCATATATTTT
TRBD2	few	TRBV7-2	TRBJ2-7	CASSLLVRGGRSNEQYF	TGTGCCAGCAGCTTACTAGTTCGTGGCGGGAGGTCCAACGAGCAGTACTTC
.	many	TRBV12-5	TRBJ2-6	CASGYTSGANVLTF	TGTGCTAGTGGGTACACATCTGGGGCCAACGTCCTGACTTTC
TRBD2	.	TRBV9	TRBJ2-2	CASSVASGRDTGELFF	TGTGCCAGCAGCGTAGCTAGCGGGAGAGACACCGGGGAGCTGTTTTTT
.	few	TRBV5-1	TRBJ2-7	CASQGGGYPSGEQYF	TGCGCCAGCCAGGGAGGCGGTTACCCTAGTGGGGAGCAGTACTTC
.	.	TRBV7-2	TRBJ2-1	CASSLIGANEQFF	TGTGCCAGCAGCTTAATTGGGGCCAATGAGCAGTTCTTC
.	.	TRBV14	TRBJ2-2	CASRRAENTGELFF	TGTGCCAGCAGGAGGGCAGAGAACACCGGGGAGCTGTTTTTT
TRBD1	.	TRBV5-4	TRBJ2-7	CASSLVPGTGVYEQYF	TGTGCCAGCAGCTTGGTTCCCGGGACAGGAGTCTACGAGCAGTACTTC
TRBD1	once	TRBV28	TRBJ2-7	CASSLLRTGVSYEQYF	TGTGCCAGCAGTTTATTGCGGACAGGGGTATCCTACGAGCAGTACTTC
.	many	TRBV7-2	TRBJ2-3	CASSLVGRSTDTQYF	TGTGCCAGCAGCTTAGTTGGCAGGAGCACAGATACGCAGTATTTT
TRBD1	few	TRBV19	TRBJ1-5	CASRQGVRNQPQHF	TGTGCCAGTAGACAGGGGGTAAGAAATCAGCCCCAGCATTTT
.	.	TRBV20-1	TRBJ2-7	CSANLGGLQYF	TGCAGTGCTAACCTGGGGGGGCTGCAGTACTTC
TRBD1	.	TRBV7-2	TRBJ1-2	CASRAQGGRGYGYTF	TGTGCCAGCAGGGCGCAGGGGGGTAGGGGTTATGGCTACACCTTC
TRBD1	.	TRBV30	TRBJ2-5	CAWSSGQGYQETQYF	TGTGCCTGGAGTTCGGGACAGGGGTACCAAGAGACCCAGTACTTC
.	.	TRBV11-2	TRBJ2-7	CASSWLSQDYEQYF	TGTGCCAGCAGCTGGCTATCGCAGGACTACGAGCAGTACTTC
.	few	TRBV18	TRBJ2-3	CASSSGLPPDTQYF	TGTGCCAGCTCATCGGGACTCCCGCCAGATACGCAGTATTTT
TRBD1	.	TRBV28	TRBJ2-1	CASRGTGPREQFF	TGTGCCAGCAGGGGGACAGGCCCCCGTGAGCAGTTCTTC
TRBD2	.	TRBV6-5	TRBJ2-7	CASSYFSTSGRDEQYF	TGTGCCAGCAGTTACTTTTCGACTAGCGGGAGGGACGAGCAGTACTTC
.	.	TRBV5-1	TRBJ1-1	CASSLAELNTEAFF	TGCGCCAGCAGCTTGGCCGAGTTGAACACTGAAGCTTTCTTT
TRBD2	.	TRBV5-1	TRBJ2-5	CASFGTSQETQYF	TGCGCCAGCTTTGGGACTAGCCAAGAGACCCAGTACTTC
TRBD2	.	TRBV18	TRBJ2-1	CASSPVTRENEFF	TGTGCCAGCTCACCAGTTACGCGGGAGAACGAGTTCTTC
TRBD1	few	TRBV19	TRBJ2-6	CASSTRTGFSGANVLTF	TGTGCCAGTAGTACTCGGACAGGTTTCTCTGGGGCCAACGTCCTGACTTTC
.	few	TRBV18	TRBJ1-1	CASSPRFGQNTEAFF	TGTGCCAGCTCACCGAGGTTCGGCCAGAACACTGAAGCTTTCTTT
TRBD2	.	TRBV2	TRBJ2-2	CASKGSSGHTGELFF	TGTGCCAGCAAGGGGTCTAGCGGGCATACCGGGGAGCTGTTTTTT
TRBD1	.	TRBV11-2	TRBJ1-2	CASSLRETGGVSADGYTF	TGTGCCAGCAGCTTACGTGAGACAGGGGGCGTTTCGGCCGATGGCTACACCTTC
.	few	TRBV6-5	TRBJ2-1	CASAQGYNEQFF	TGTGCCTCCGCACAGGGATACAATGAGCAGTTCTTC
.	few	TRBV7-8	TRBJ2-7	CASSLAFQGLGEQYF	TGTGCCAGCAGCTTAGCGTTTCAGGGTCTTGGCGAGCAGTACTTC
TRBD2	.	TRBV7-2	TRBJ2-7	CASSLGSGRSYEQYF	TGTGCCAGCAGCTTAGGAAGCGGGAGATCCTACGAGCAGTACTTC
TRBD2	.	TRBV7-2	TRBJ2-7	CASSTTSGSAYEQYF	TGTGCCAGCAGCACCACTAGCGGGAGTGCCTACGAGCAGTACTTC
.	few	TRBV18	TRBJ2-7	CASSLTGFEQYF	TGTGCCAGCTCACTGACGGGGTTCGAGCAGTACTTC
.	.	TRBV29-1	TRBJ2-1	CSVRPGINEQFF	TGCAGCGTTCGGCCGGGGATCAATGAGCAGTTCTTC
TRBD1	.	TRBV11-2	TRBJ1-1	CASSSGGGVGTEAFF	TGTGCCAGCAGCTCAGGGGGTGGAGTGGGTACTGAAGCTTTCTTT
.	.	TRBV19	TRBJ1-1	CASTQRGVEAFF	TGTGCCAGTACCCAAAGGGGTGTTGAAGCTTTCTTT
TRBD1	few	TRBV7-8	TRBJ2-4	CASNAPGQGNIQYF	TGTGCCAGCAACGCCCCGGGACAGGGGAACATTCAGTACTTC
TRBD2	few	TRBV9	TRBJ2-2	CASSALAGVAGELFF	TGTGCCAGCAGCGCACTAGCGGGAGTGGCCGGGGAGCTGTTTTTT
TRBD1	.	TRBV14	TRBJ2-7	CASSSGDRSREQYF	TGTGCCAGCAGCTCAGGGGACAGGTCGCGGGAGCAGTACTTC
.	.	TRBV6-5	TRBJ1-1	CASSRAGANTEAFF	TGTGCCAGCAGCCGCGCGGGGGCGAACACTGAAGCTTTCTTT
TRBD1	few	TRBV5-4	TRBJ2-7	CASSLGTGLPYEQYF	TGTGCCAGCAGCTTGGGGACAGGGTTGCCCTACGAGCAGTACTTC
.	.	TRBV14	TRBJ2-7	CASSPGFTYEQYF	TGTGCCAGCAGCCCAGGGTTTACCTACGAGCAGTACTTC
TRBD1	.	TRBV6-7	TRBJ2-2	CASSLRWTGNTGELFF	TGTGCCAGCAGCTTGAGATGGACAGGGAACACCGGGGAGCTGTTTTTT
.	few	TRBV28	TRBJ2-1	CASSRGSGEQFF	TGTGCCAGCAGTCGAGGGTCGGGTGAGCAGTTCTTC
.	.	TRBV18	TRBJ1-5	CASSPPREQPQHF	TGTGCCAGCTCACCACCGAGGGAACAGCCCCAGCATTTT
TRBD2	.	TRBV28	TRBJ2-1	CASKAGLAGVVEQFF	TGTGCCAGCAAAGCCGGACTAGCGGGAGTCGTTGAGCAGTTCTTC
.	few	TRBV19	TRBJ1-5	CASSIRGVSINQPQHF	TGTGCCAGTAGTATCCGGGGGGTAAGCATCAATCAGCCCCAGCATTTT
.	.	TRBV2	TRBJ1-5	CASSYRQVWQPQHF	TGTGCCAGCAGTTACCGACAGGTTTGGCAGCCCCAGCATTTT
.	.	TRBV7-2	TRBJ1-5	CASSLDRISNQPQHF	TGTGCCAGCAGCTTAGACAGGATTAGCAATCAGCCCCAGCATTTT
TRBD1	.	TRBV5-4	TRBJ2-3	CASSFTGEDTQYF	TGTGCCAGCAGCTTTACAGGGGAGGATACGCAGTATTTT
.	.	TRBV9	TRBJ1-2	CASSASGVDYGYTF	TGTGCCAGCAGCGCATCGGGGGTAGACTATGGCTACACCTTC
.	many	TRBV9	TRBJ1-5	CASSVSPGQGQPQHF	TGTGCCAGCAGCGTATCCCCAGGGCAGGGACAGCCCCAGCATTTT
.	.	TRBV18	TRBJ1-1	CASSPHIAGNTEAFF	TGTGCCAGCTCACCACACATCGCGGGGAACACTGAAGCTTTCTTT
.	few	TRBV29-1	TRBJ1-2	CSALKDLGKRGYTF	TGCAGCGCCCTAAAGGACCTGGGCAAGCGGGGCTACACCTTC
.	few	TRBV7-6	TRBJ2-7	CASSRGTPGTYEQYF	TGTGCCAGCAGCCGCGGGACTCCTGGTACCTACGAGCAGTACTTC
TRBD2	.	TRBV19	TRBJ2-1	CASSFVRLAVQFF	TGTGCCAGTAGTTTCGTTAGACTAGCGGTGCAGTTCTTC
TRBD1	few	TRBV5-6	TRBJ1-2	CASSRQGLGYTF	TGTGCCAGCAGCCGACAGGGTTTAGGCTACACCTTC
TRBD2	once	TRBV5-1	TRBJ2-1	CASSQLTSGRISQFF	TGCGCCAGCAGCCAGTTGACTAGCGGGAGGATATCACAGTTCTTC